This T cell receptor (beta chain) was documented in a study of CD8 T cells in ankylosing spondylitis. General study results and limits: With a CD8+ phenotype, disease-linked clones were relatively rare in peripheral blood. From matched ankylosing spondylitis synovial fluid, disease-linked clones were reportedly recovered at significantly enriched levels. A TCR beta motif made of roughly eight highly homologous variants seemed typical of ankylosing spondylitis blood.

Quantitative 5'-RACE with molecular barcodes produced the TCR beta libraries. Via MiXCR, TCRdb re-called the 5' RACE reads, giving one row per CDR3 protein. Seen here are 200,000 to 250,000 distinct CDR3 sequences, under 12% observed once, and the top ten hold about 19%. This clonotype was seen at least ten times. Its specificity is not known. V lost 4 bases to trimming and J lost 5 bases, with 14 bases between them. The CDR3 has 14 amino acids. Material: blood, either unsorted or a sorted T cell fraction (not recorded which). The origin of this receptor is a male donor with ankylosing spondylitis or in good health (not recorded which). The V gene is TRBV12-3 or TRBV12-4, the J gene TRBJ2-5; D may be TRBD2 (6 bases). CDR3 residues: CASSWRGRGETQYF. The CDR3 nucleotides read TGTGCCAGCAGTTGGCGGGGCCGAGGGGAGACCCAGTACTTC.